This T cell receptor (beta chain) was captured by sequencing in a study of cytomegalovirus exposure and HLA in healthy donors. Overall study findings and caveats: According to reports, the classifier identified cytomegalovirus status with high specificity and sensitivity. A later analysis showed TCR association rates differing by HLA locus, peaking at DRB1 and lowest at HLA-C. What TCR beta sequences reportedly achieved was accurate prediction of HLA-A and HLA-B alleles in most subjects. A later analysis showed HLA-associated TCR beta chains outstripping equally common others in clonal expansion.

Germline CDR1 is SGHRS and CDR2 is YFSETQ. CDR3 size: 15 residues. V shed 2 bases and J 0 bases; nucleotides not matched to a gene: 2. The primer mix had 60 Vbeta and 13 Jbeta primers. The data were produced by immunoSEQ multiplex PCR, yet TCRdb's version contains in-frame clones alone and is incomplete. Of about 77,000 clones listed, 75% to 80% are singletons. On this clone itself: Antigen unknown.

The rearrangement joins TRBV5-1 to TRBJ2-3; the match to TRBD2 covers 8 bases. The origin of this receptor is a man in his forties in good health and CMV-seronegative. Sequencing was performed on PBMCs. CDR3 nucleotide sequence: TGCGCCAGCAGCTTAGCGGGAGCGAGCACAGATACGCAGTATTTT. It codes for CASSLAGASTDTQYF.